Below, 27 T cell receptor beta chains from the same sample are listed, as sequenced in a study of T cells after yellow fever vaccination. Via MiXCR, TCRdb re-called the 5' RACE reads, giving one row per CDR3 protein. Among 620,000 or so distinct CDR3 sequences listed, about 15% were seen once. The sequenced sample was PBMCs, obtained more than 4 days after the first yellow fever vaccination. These receptors were collected from a man between 18 and 29 years old who received the YFV17D yellow fever vaccine.

This clonotype was seen a few times. The V and J genes are TRBV7-2 and TRBJ1-1; D uncertain. V was cut by 0 bases and J by 0 bases, with 8 bases left in between. The germline CDR1 and CDR2 sequences are SGHTA and FQGNSA. CDR3 size: 15 residues. This chain's CDR3 is CASSLAGQLNTEAFF. CDR3 nucleotides: TGTGCCAGCAGCTTAGCCGGCCAGCTGAACACTGAAGCTTTCTTT.

This clonotype was observed a handful of times. This chain uses TRBV4-3 with TRBJ1-6, with 7 positions matching TRBD1. CDR1 is LGHNA, CDR2 YSLEER, per germline. The CDR3 covers 18 residues. V shed 4 bases, J shed 7 bases, and the junction held 16 bases outside the gene matches. The CDR3 region has the DNA TGCGCCAGCAGCCGAGACAGGGCAGCCAACTCGGAGAATTCACCCCTCCACTTT. This sequence encodes CASSRDRAANSENSPLHF.

V and J are TRBV7-2 and TRBJ1-2; 7 bases are a match to TRBD1. CDR3 length: 16 residues. J was trimmed by 0 bases and V by 4 bases; bases with no gene match: 8. Per the germline V gene, CDR1 is SGHTA and CDR2 is FQGNSA. The CDR3 coding sequence is TGTGCCAGCAGCTGGGAAATGGGACAGTCTAACTATGGCTACACCTTC. It specifies CASSWEMGQSNYGYTF.

This clonotype was found a few times. The V and J genes are TRBV4-1 and TRBJ2-1; the D gene is possibly TRBD2 (6 bases). The CDR3 covers 14 residues. Germline V lookup: CDR1 MGHRA, CDR2 YSYEKL. V dropped 2 bases and J dropped 7 bases, with 12 bases sitting between them. This CDR3 is CASSQTGTVNEQFF. Here the CDR3 DNA reads TGCGCCAGCAGCCAAACCGGGACTGTTAATGAGCAGTTCTTC.

This clonotype showed up just once. The rearrangement links TRBV5-1 to TRBJ2-3, with a tentative D call TRBD2 (6 bases). The CDR3 is 16 residues long. Germline V CDR1 and CDR2: SGHRS, YFSETQ. V was cut by 3 bases and J by 3 bases, with 17 bases left in between. The CDR3 DNA reads as TGCGCCAGCAGCTGGACTGGGGGAGGTGGGACAGATACGCAGTATTTT. It codes for CASSWTGGGGTDTQYF.

In its sample, this clonotype was seen a few times. This chain uses TRBV6-2 or TRBV6-3 with TRBJ2-7; no firm D call. Germline assignment: CDR1 MNHEY and CDR2 SVGEGT. The CDR3 consists of 13 residues. Deletions cut 5 bases from V and 3 bases from J, with 11 bases between. CDR3 protein: CASSPPDRYEQYV. CDR3 sequence (DNA): TGTGCCAGCAGTCCCCCGGACCGCTACGAGCAGTACGTC.

The V and J genes are TRBV12-3 or TRBV12-4 and TRBJ2-7; D is undetermined. CDR3 length: 17 residues. Trimming pared 5 bases from V and 1 base from J, leaving 21 bases between. In DNA, the CDR3 is TGTGCCAGCAGTGTCCGAGAGGTAGGGAACCCATCCTACGAGCAGTACTTC. Translating it yields CASSVREVGNPSYEQYF.

The chain recombines TRBV9 with TRBJ1-4, with D possibly matching TRBD1 (5 bases). Per germline, CDR1 SGDLS and CDR2 YYNGEE. V lost 0 bases and J lost 10, with 13 bases in between. The CDR3 covers 14 residues. DNA of the CDR3: TGTGCCAGCAGCGTAGTCCAGGGAGGCGGAAAACTGTTTTTT. It encodes CASSVVQGGGKLFF.

This CDR3 is CATSRDRGLASETQYF. Here the CDR3 DNA reads TGTGCCACCAGCAGAGATCGAGGCCTAGCGTCAGAGACCCAGTACTTC. This chain joins TRBV15 and TRBJ2-5; maybe TRBD2 (6 bases). Germline V gives CDR1 LNHNV, CDR2 YYDKDF (reference sequence). This CDR3 comprises 16 residues. The V end lost 0 bases, the J end lost 4 bases, and 15 bases lay between the germline ends.

The rearrangement links TRBV12-3 or TRBV12-4 to TRBJ2-7; D is uncertain. The CDR3 is made up of 13 amino acids. V was shortened by 2 bases and J by 0 bases, with 5 bases between the two germline ends. CDR3 in DNA: TGTGCCAGCAGTTTATACCTCTCCTACGAGCAGTACTTC. It specifies CASSLYLSYEQYF.

The CDR3: CASRQTGGGYNEQFF. CDR3 sequence (DNA): TGTGCCAGCAGACAAACAGGGGGGGGATACAATGAGCAGTTCTTC. The rearrangement uses TRBV12-3 or TRBV12-4 and TRBJ2-1, with a tentative D call TRBD1 (8 bases). The CDR3 has 15 residues. The germline V and J ends were trimmed by 6 bases and 4 bases, with 16 bases remaining between them.

This clonotype turned up a few times. The rearrangement uses TRBV7-3 and TRBJ2-3; the D is unclear. The V end lost 5 bases, the J end lost 2 bases, and 11 bases lay between the germline ends. In germline, CDR1 is SGHTA, CDR2 FQGTGA. The CDR3 has 14 residues. The CDR3 coding sequence is TGTGCCAGCAGCCCGAGTCCCTTCACAGATACGCAGTATTTT. Translated: CASSPSPFTDTQYF.

V usage is TRBV29-1 and J usage is TRBJ2-7; 10 bases align to TRBD1. V dropped 6 bases and J dropped 8; count of bases not matched to a gene: 4. Per the germline V gene, CDR1 is SQVTM and CDR2 is ANQGSEA. The CDR3 spans 11 residues. Written as DNA, the CDR3 is TGCAGCGTCTTGGGACAGGGGAAGCAGTACTTC. The encoded protein is CSVLGQGKQYF.

The chain has TRBV18 and TRBJ1-5; D gene uncertain. The CDR3 spans 13 residues. V was clipped by 2 bases and J by 3 bases, with 5 bases between them. The germline V gene encodes CDR1 KGHSH and CDR2 LQKENI. CDR3 region: CASSPATNQPQHF. The CDR3 nucleotides are TGTGCCAGCTCACCAGCGACCAATCAGCCCCAGCATTTT. Supplemented by reference TRBV18 and TRBJ1-5, the full variable domain reads NAGVMQNPRHLVRRRGQEARLRCSPMKGHSHVYWYRQLPEEGLKFMVYLQKENIIDESGMPKERFSAEFPKEGPSILRIQQVVRGDSAAYFCASSPATNQPQHFGDGTRLSIL.

V gene TRBV7-8 combines with J gene TRBJ1-6, with 7 positions matching TRBD1. The CDR3 loop spans 16 amino acids. Germline V gene lookup returns CDR1 SGHVS and CDR2 FQNEAQ. Trimming removed 1 base from V and 10 bases from J; junction bases left unmatched: 10. CDR3 sequence (DNA): TGTGCCAGCAGCTTAGTCAGGGGGATCGGTGGCTCACCCCTCCACTTT. It specifies CASSLVRGIGGSPLHF.

This chain joins TRBV6-1 and TRBJ1-1; TRBD1 matches at 7 bases. Germline-derived CDR1 and CDR2 are MNHNS and SASEGT. V lost 6 bases and J lost 6; bases outside the gene matches: 7. The CDR3 runs 13 residues. The CDR3 sequence is CASSPRGGSEAFF. DNA for the CDR3: TGTGCCAGCAGCCCCAGGGGGGGGTCTGAAGCTTTCTTT.

The chain recombines TRBV6-5 with TRBJ1-2; D gene unclear. The germline V gene encodes CDR1 MNHEY and CDR2 SVGAGI. The length of the CDR3 is 12 residues. V was clipped by 6 bases and J by 3 bases, with 8 bases between them. CDR3 nucleotide sequence: TGTGCCAGCAGCCTTGGACACTATGGCTACACCTTC. Protein product: CASSLGHYGYTF.

This chain joins TRBV9 and TRBJ1-1; possibly TRBD1 for D (5 bases). Germline V gene sequence: CDR1 SGDLS, CDR2 YYNGEE. Deletions cut 2 bases from V and 0 bases from J, with 8 bases between. CDR3 length: 14 residues. CDR3 residues: CASSVGHLNTEAFF. CDR3 nucleotides: TGTGCCAGCAGCGTCGGACATTTGAACACTGAAGCTTTCTTT.

J is TRBJ1-2 and V is TRBV5-1; tentative D call: TRBD1 (5 bases). The CDR3 is 14 residues long. Germline V gene sequence: CDR1 SGHRS, CDR2 YFSETQ. V was pared by 3 bases and J by 4 bases, with 13 bases between. The CDR3 DNA follows: TGCGCCAGCAGCTCGGAGGGGTCCCTCTATGGCTACACCTTC. Its protein is CASSSEGSLYGYTF.

Only a few counts were recorded for this clonotype. The J gene is TRBJ2-3, the V gene TRBV19, with D unresolved. Trimming shortened V by 5 bases and J by 2 bases, and 11 bases separated the two germline ends. Germline V gives CDR1 LNHDA, CDR2 SQIVND (reference sequence). CDR3 length equals 14 residues. The CDR3 reads CASSWGPVTDTQYF. DNA of the CDR3: TGTGCCAGTAGTTGGGGTCCGGTCACAGATACGCAGTATTTT.

The gene calls are TRBV5-1 and TRBJ2-7; TRBD1 matches 10 bases. The CDR3 is 14 residues long. Germline CDR1 is SGHRS and CDR2 is YFSETQ. J was trimmed by 5 bases and V by 7 bases; bases with no gene match: 9. CDR3 sequence reads: CASGTRTGGDEQYF. In DNA, the CDR3 is TGCGCCAGCGGGACTCGGACAGGGGGAGACGAGCAGTACTTC.

V gene TRBV27 combines with J gene TRBJ2-7; D assignment may be TRBD1 or TRBD2 (5 bases each). CDR1 and CDR2 (germline): MNHEY, SMNVEV (reference sequence). Trimming removed 0 bases from V and 3 bases from J, with 12 bases in between. The CDR3 spans 15 residues. The CDR3 DNA sequence: TGTGCCAGCAGTTTATCGGGGCAGGGAGACTACGAGCAGTACGTC. Its translation: CASSLSGQGDYEQYV.

The CDR3 protein is CASSYGTPLHF. Here the CDR3 DNA reads TGTGCCAGCAGTTATGGGACCCCCCTCCACTTT. The chain recombines TRBV6-2 or TRBV6-3 with TRBJ1-6; maybe TRBD1 (5 bases). CDR3 length: 11 residues. Trimming took off 3 bases at V and 13 bases at J, with 7 bases between the two ends. Germline CDR1 is MNHEY and CDR2 is SVGEGT.

The chain joins TRBV5-4 to TRBJ2-3, with D perhaps given as TRBD1 or TRBD2 (5 bases each). Germline assignment: CDR1 SGHNT and CDR2 YYREEE (reference sequence). This CDR3 contains 14 residues. Trimming stripped 4 bases from V and 2 bases from J, with 11 bases between. The CDR3 DNA sequence: TGTGCCAGCAGCCGGGACGGGCCCACAGATACGCAGTATTTT. Translating gives CASSRDGPTDTQYF.

The chain combines TRBV7-2 with TRBJ2-5, with TRBD1 matching over 7 bases. Germline CDR1 SGHTA, CDR2 FQGNSA. The CDR3 contains 15 residues. Trimming cost V 6 bases and J 0 bases; bases outside gene matches: 7. The CDR3 is CASRPTGTDQETQYF. CDR3 DNA sequence: TGTGCCAGCAGGCCTACCGGGACAGACCAAGAGACCCAGTACTTC.

V and J are TRBV2 and TRBJ1-4, with 8 positions matching TRBD1. CDR3 length: 15 residues. After removal of 6 bases from V and 7 bases from J, the junction contained 10 bases not matched to a gene. Germline V lookup: CDR1 SNHLY, CDR2 FYNNEI. The CDR3 coding sequence is TGTGCCAGCAGGGAACGGACAGGGTCGGGTGAAAAACTGTTTTTT. Encoded protein: CASRERTGSGEKLFF. Combining the CDR3 with reference TRBV2 and TRBJ1-4 gives the whole variable domain EPEVTQTPSHQVTQMGQEVILRCVPISNHLYFYWYRQILGQKVEFLVSFYNNEISEKSEIFDDQFSVERPDGSNFTLKIRSTKLEDSAMYFCASRERTGSGEKLFFGSGTQLSVL.

This clonotype was recorded many times. The gene calls are TRBV7-2 and TRBJ2-7; 8 nucleotides line up with TRBD2. The CDR3 length is 13 residues. Germline-derived CDR1 and CDR2 are SGHTA and FQGNSA. The junction had 4 bases not matched to a gene; V was cut back by 5 bases and J by 4 bases. CDR3 DNA: TGTGCCAGCAGCGCCGGGACTAGTTACGAGCAGTACGTC. It codes for CASSAGTSYEQYV.